This T cell receptor beta chain was found in a study of blood T cells in healthy people across ages. At the level of the study: Per two T cells, about one barcoded beta molecule was captured through template switching. Study-wide results and limits: When one million T cells were used, diversity estimates were thought to be underestimates.

For the second PCR, which ran for 7 to 11 cycles, a sample-barcoded 5' primer and a J-beta primer mix were used. In TCRdb, the 5' RACE reads were re-called with MiXCR into one record per CDR3 protein. The table lists 1 million or so distinct CDR3 sequences, less than 25% of them singletons. Trimming pared 0 bases from V and 6 bases from J, leaving 18 bases between. Germline V gene lookup returns CDR1 SGHAT and CDR2 FQNNGV. The CDR3 is made up of 17 amino acids. This clonotype turned up a few times. The antigen is unknown. The data also belong to a second study, concerning T cells of mothers and their children. That study adds: Similar effects of thymic selection on TCR recombination output were recorded in related and unrelated pairs.

This receptor was taken from a girl aged 2 to 9 in good health. The V and J genes are TRBV11-2 and TRBJ2-1; possibly TRBD2 for D (8 bases). Input material: blood. The chain's CDR3 is CASSLDLSGTAGNEQFF. CDR3 in DNA: TGTGCCAGCAGCTTAGATCTTAGCGGGACAGCAGGCAATGAGCAGTTCTTC. Combining the CDR3 with reference TRBV11-2 and TRBJ2-1 gives the whole variable domain EAGVAQSPRYKIIEKRQSVAFWCNPISGHATLYWYQQILGQGPKLLIQFQNNGVVDDSQLPKDRFSAERLKGVDSTLKIQPAKLEDSAVYLCASSLDLSGTAGNEQFFGPGTRLTVL.